The 16 T cell receptor beta chains below come from one sample, sequenced in a study of T cells in localized non-small cell lung cancer. TCRdb's table, derived via immunoSEQ multiplex PCR, lists solely in-frame clones and lacks some. The sample has roughly 30,000 clones; 85% to 90% are singletons. Sequenced material: peripheral blood, taken before any cancer treatment. The receptors come from a woman between 35 and 70 years old with stage I lung adenocarcinoma.

The chain joins TRBV9 to TRBJ1-3, with 9 positions matching TRBD1. The V and J ends lost 3 bases and 5 bases, in that order; junction bases with no gene match: 15. The CDR3 runs to 18 residues. Germline-derived CDR1 and CDR2 are SGDLS and YYNGEE. This CDR3 reads CASSAAHQPGQGRNTIYF. The DNA for the CDR3 is TGTGCCAGCAGCGCAGCCCATCAGCCGGGACAGGGTAGAAACACCATATATTTT.

This clone was found a few times. This sequence joins TRBV28 and TRBJ1-1; possibly TRBD1 for D (5 bases). The germline CDR1 and CDR2 sequences are MDHEN and SYDVKM. The germline V and J ends were trimmed by 7 bases and 1 base, with 16 bases remaining between them. The CDR3 loop spans 15 amino acids. The DNA of the CDR3 is TGTGCCAGCACAAGGGGTTGGGTAGGGAACACTGAAGCTTTCTTT. It translates to CASTRGWVGNTEAFF.

The CDR3 loop reads CASSVGVGPLEQYF. The CDR3 DNA is TGTGCCAGCAGCGTCGGCGTAGGACCTCTGGAGCAGTACTTC. V usage is TRBV9 and J usage is TRBJ2-7; D is ambiguous. The CDR3 is 14 residues long. Germline values: CDR1 SGDLS, CDR2 YYNGEE. V lost 2 bases and J lost 7, with 16 bases in between.

This chain uses TRBV6-5 with TRBJ2-7; D tentatively fits TRBD1 or TRBD2 (5 bases each). CDR1 and CDR2 from the germline V gene are MNHEY and SVGAGI. Trimming removed 2 bases at V and 7 bases at J, with 12 bases between. The CDR3 has 13 amino acids. CDR3 residues: CASSYAGTGEQYF. The CDR3, as DNA: TGTGCCAGCAGTTACGCTGGGACGGGGGAGCAGTACTTC.

The chain carries TRBV10-3 and TRBJ1-6; D gene ambiguous. This CDR3 has 17 residues. Germline-derived CDR1 and CDR2 are ENHRY and SYGVKD. Between the trimmed V and J ends, which lost 0 bases and 8 bases, there was a span of 17 bases. CDR3 region: CAISESSSGRLDSPLHF. The CDR3 DNA is TGTGCCATCAGTGAGTCCTCATCGGGCCGGCTCGATTCACCCCTCCACTTT.

The gene calls are TRBV5-8 and TRBJ2-1, with D possibly TRBD2 on 6 matching bases. The V end lost 4 bases, the J end lost 4 bases, and 18 bases lay between the germline ends. Germline values: CDR1 SGHTS, CDR2 YDEGEE. This CDR3 has 16 residues. CDR3 sequence (DNA): TGTGCCAGCAGCGCGGGCAGGGAGGTCTCATACAATGAGCAGTTCTTC. As protein: CASSAGREVSYNEQFF.

The V call is TRBV19, the J call TRBJ2-7; 9 bases line up with TRBD1. Germline V gene data show CDR1 as LNHDA and CDR2 as SQIVND (reference sequence). The junction had 5 bases not matched to a gene; V was cut back by 6 bases and J by 5 bases. CDR3 length equals 13 residues. CDR3 bases: TGTGCCAGTAGGGACAGGGGAAAGAACGAGCAGTACTTC. Its protein is CASRDRGKNEQYF. Based on the CDR3 plus reference TRBV19 and TRBJ2-7, the full variable domain is DGGITQSPKYLFRKEGQNVTLSCEQNLNHDAMYWYRQDPGQGLRLIYYSQIVNDFQKGDIAEGYSVSREKKESFPLTVTSAQKNPTAFYLCASRDRGKNEQYFGPGTRLTVT.

In nucleotides, the CDR3 is TGCGCCAGCAGCCAAGAACCAAGTGGGGGGGGACAGGCTTTCTTT. As protein: CASSQEPSGGGQAFF. The gene calls are TRBV4-3 and TRBJ1-1; TRBD1 matches at 7 bases. Trimming cost V 0 bases and J 11 bases; bases outside gene matches: 12. The CDR3 is made up of 15 amino acids. The germline V gene encodes CDR1 LGHNA and CDR2 YSLEER.

CDR3 sequence (DNA): TGTGCCAGCAGCTTTTTAACCGGGACCTTGAACACTGAAGCTTTCTTT. Amino acid sequence: CASSFLTGTLNTEAFF. V usage is TRBV11-1 and J usage is TRBJ1-1; a weak D match, TRBD1 (5 bases). The CDR3 covers 16 residues. The germline V gene encodes CDR1 SGHAT and CDR2 FQDESV (reference sequence). V lost 3 bases and J lost 0, with 14 bases in between.

The chain uses TRBV18 and TRBJ2-5; 10 bases are shared with TRBD2. This CDR3 is 15 amino acids long. Trimming cost V 2 bases and J 5 bases; bases outside gene matches: 5. Looked up from germline, CDR1 is KGHSH and CDR2 is LQKENI. CDR3 in DNA: TGTGCCAGCTCACCAATGCTAGCGGGGGTGGAGACCCAGTACTTC. Its protein product is CASSPMLAGVETQYF.

The J gene is TRBJ2-2, the V gene TRBV2; 7 bases are a match to TRBD2. The CDR3 is 13 residues long. Trimming at V came to 8 bases and at J to 5 bases, leaving 5 bases not matched to a gene. CDR1 SNHLY and CDR2 FYNNEI come from the germline V gene. CDR3 loop: CASQGLLTGELFF. As DNA, the CDR3 is TGTGCCAGCCAGGGACTACTAACCGGGGAGCTGTTTTTT.

V is TRBV5-4 and J is TRBJ1-1; D not certain. Germline CDR1 reads SGHNT; CDR2 reads YYREEE (reference sequence). The CDR3 has 14 residues. Trimming shortened V by 2 bases and J by 1 base, and 9 bases separated the two germline ends. CDR3 nucleotides: TGTGCCAGCAGCTTTGATGGCAGGAACACTGAAGCTTTCTTT. Its translation: CASSFDGRNTEAFF.

The chain links TRBV5-1 to TRBJ1-1; 9 positions agree with TRBD1. Germline values: CDR1 SGHRS, CDR2 YFSETQ. The CDR3 has 16 amino acids. The trim removed 4 bases at V and 0 bases at J, leaving 7 bases unmatched. CDR3 sequence (DNA): TGCGCCAGCAGCCCCCAGGGACAGGGAATGAACACTGAAGCTTTCTTT. Encoded protein: CASSPQGQGMNTEAFF.

In this sample, this clone turned up a few times. The chain has TRBV2 and TRBJ1-1; D is undetermined. The germline V and J ends were trimmed by 6 bases and 1 base, with 6 bases remaining between them. The CDR3 runs to 12 residues. CDR1 is SNHLY, CDR2 FYNNEI, per germline. This chain's CDR3 is CASRFGNTEAFF. The CDR3 DNA sequence: TGTGCCAGCAGGTTCGGGAACACTGAAGCTTTCTTT.

In DNA form, the CDR3 reads TGTGCCAGCAGCTTATCCGGGGGGGACACAGATACGCAGTATTTT. Amino acid sequence: CASSLSGGDTDTQYF. The chain employs TRBV7-2 and TRBJ2-3, with TRBD2 matching over 8 bases. V lost 2 bases to trimming and J lost 2 bases; unmatched junction nucleotides: 3. CDR1 is SGHTA and CDR2 is FQGNSA in the germline V gene. The CDR3 has 15 amino acids.

The V and J genes are TRBV7-2 and TRBJ2-1; D is unresolved. The CDR3 contains 12 residues. V dropped 4 bases and J dropped 5 bases, with 6 bases sitting between them. From germline, CDR1 is SGHTA and CDR2 FQGNSA. The CDR3 loop reads CASSSRNNEQFF. CDR3 DNA sequence: TGTGCCAGCAGCTCCAGAAACAATGAGCAGTTCTTC.